A selection of T cell receptor beta chains follows, all from one sample in a study of patients and donors after allogeneic stem cell transplantation. TCRdb re-derived calls from the RT-PCR reads in MiXCR, one entry per CDR3 protein. The sample comprises approximately 430,000 distinct CDR3 sequences, roughly 17% of which are singletons, and roughly 7% rests with the top ten. Sequencing was carried out using blood, either unsorted or a sorted T cell fraction (not recorded which). Receptors were obtained from a human donor who was either an allogeneic HSCT recipient or a stem cell or donor lymphocyte infusion donor (not recorded which). It is not recorded whose cells these are; they may come from a transplant donor. Both conserved end residues are part of each CDR3. The D gene is left open where the match is weak. A clone size is listed for some rows: how often the clone was seen (once, few, many), or a class if it is expanded.

TRBV24-1	TRBJ2-1	16	NA	few	CATSAQGRGMYNEQFF	TGTGCCACCAGTGCACAGGGCCGCGGGATGTACAATGAGCAGTTCTTC
TRBV15	TRBJ2-4	14	NA	few	CATRPPGRGNIQYF	TGTGCCACCAGACCCCCCGGGAGAGGAAACATTCAGTACTTC
TRBV27	TRBJ1-5	13	TRBD1	NA	CASWDRGHQPQHF	TGTGCCAGCTGGGACAGGGGCCATCAGCCCCAGCATTTT
TRBV25-1	TRBJ2-2	15	NA	few	CASSDWTTLAGELFF	TGTGCCAGCAGTGATTGGACTACCCTAGCCGGGGAGCTGTTTTTT
TRBV7-9	TRBJ1-2	15	NA	NA	CASSLDWRHLYGYTF	TGTGCCAGCAGCTTAGATTGGAGACACCTCTATGGCTACACCTTC
TRBV20-1	TRBJ2-7	14	NA	NA	CSARDLTSSREQYF	TGCAGTGCTAGAGACCTTACGTCAAGCCGGGAGCAGTACTTC
TRBV5-6	TRBJ2-7	14	NA	once	CASSLVSRTYEQYF	TGTGCCAGCAGCTTGGTGTCCCGCACCTACGAGCAGTACTTC
TRBV7-9	TRBJ2-2	16	NA	NA	CASSQSGPANTGELFF	TGTGCCAGCAGCCAGAGCGGGCCCGCGAACACCGGGGAGCTGTTTTTT
TRBV11-3	TRBJ2-7	16	NA	NA	CASSHHQGDRSYEQYF	TGTGCCAGCAGCCACCACCAAGGGGACCGCTCGTACGAGCAGTACTTC
TRBV4-1	TRBJ1-1	13	NA	few	CASSQETATEAFF	TGCGCCAGCAGCCAAGAAACGGCGACTGAAGCTTTCTTT
TRBV11-2	TRBJ2-1	13	NA	NA	CASSPLNYRNYHF	TGTGCCAGCAGCCCCCTTAACTACAGAAATTATCACTTC
TRBV20-1	TRBJ2-2	12	NA	few	CSASRPIGELFF	TGCAGTGCTAGCAGACCGATCGGGGAGCTGTTTTTT
TRBV12-3/TRBV12-4	TRBJ2-2	15	NA	many	CASSFVGGQTGELFF	TGTGCCAGCAGTTTCGTGGGGGGGCAAACCGGGGAGCTGTTTTTT
TRBV5-1	TRBJ2-7	14	TRBD1	many	CASSLRTGAYEQYF	TGTGCCAGCAGCTTGCGGACAGGAGCCTACGAGCAGTACTTC
TRBV11-1	TRBJ1-1	19	TRBD1	few	CASSHGQVRRGTLNTEAFF	TGTGCCAGCAGTCACGGACAGGTCCGCAGGGGGACCTTGAACACTGAAGCTTTCTTT
TRBV12-3/TRBV12-4	TRBJ2-5	14	NA	NA	CASRLEADQETQYF	TGTGCCAGCAGGCTGGAAGCGGACCAAGAGACCCAGTACTTC
TRBV15	TRBJ1-4	14	NA	NA	CAVRSRGAGEKLFF	TGTGCCGTACGCTCGCGGGGGGCAGGGGAAAAACTGTTTTTT
TRBV19	TRBJ2-3	16	NA	few	CASSSEAGILKVTQYF	TGTGCCAGTAGTTCCGAGGCAGGGATCCTCAAGGTTACGCAGTATTTT
TRBV2	TRBJ2-2	15	TRBD2	NA	CASRGGLADTGELFF	TGTGCCAGCAGGGGGGGACTAGCGGACACCGGGGAGCTGTTTTTT
TRBV4-2	TRBJ2-5	16	NA	NA	CASSQAVGEVQETQYF	TGTGCCAGCAGCCAAGCGGTAGGGGAGGTGCAAGAGACCCAGTACTTC
TRBV5-6	TRBJ1-5	17	TRBD1	many	CASSLGTGGPSNQPQHF	TGTGCCAGCAGCTTGGGGACAGGGGGTCCTTCTAATCAGCCCCAGCATTTT
TRBV6-5	TRBJ1-1	16	NA	NA	CASSYGDWGANTEAFF	TGTGCCAGCAGTTACGGGGACTGGGGGGCGAACACTGAAGCTTTCTTT
TRBV20-1	TRBJ1-5	16	NA	many	CSANPMGTNYNQPQHF	TGCAGTGCCAACCCAATGGGGACAAATTACAATCAGCCCCAGCATTTT
TRBV7-2	TRBJ1-1	15	NA	NA	CASSLMASVHTEAFF	TGTGCCAGCAGCTTAATGGCCTCCGTTCACACTGAAGCTTTCTTT
TRBV25-1	TRBJ1-1	15	NA	few	CASRGPGVVGTEAFF	TGTGCCAGCAGGGGACCAGGGGTGGTGGGCACTGAAGCTTTCTTT
TRBV6-5	TRBJ1-1	15	TRBD1	few	CASSYSVGQGTEAFF	TGTGCCAGCAGTTACAGCGTAGGACAGGGAACTGAAGCTTTCTTT
TRBV6-5	TRBJ2-5	15	NA	few	CASSYKGGPRETQYF	TGTGCCAGCAGTTACAAAGGGGGGCCAAGAGAGACCCAGTACTTC
TRBV20-1	TRBJ1-1	16	TRBD1	NA	CSARDGGGSPRTEAFF	TGCAGTGCTAGAGATGGAGGGGGCTCCCCCCGGACTGAAGCTTTCTTT
TRBV7-9	TRBJ2-1	16	NA	few	CASSLRERWPGDEQFF	TGTGCCAGCAGCTTACGGGAGCGCTGGCCCGGGGATGAGCAGTTCTTC
TRBV20-1	TRBJ2-5	16	TRBD2	once	CSARVALAGVRQTQYF	TGCAGTGCTAGAGTGGCGCTAGCGGGAGTAAGGCAGACCCAGTACTTC
TRBV21-1	TRBJ2-7	12	NA	NA	CASSKRGEEQYF	TGTGCCAGCAGCAAGCGGGGCGAGGAGCAGTACTTC
TRBV5-6	TRBJ1-2	15	NA	NA	CASSLALREDYGYTF	TGTGCCAGCAGCTTGGCCCTCAGGGAAGACTATGGCTACACCTTC
TRBV30	TRBJ1-5	13	NA	NA	CAWRINSNQPQHF	TGTGCCTGGAGGATTAATAGCAATCAGCCCCAGCATTTT
TRBV6-1	TRBJ2-7	18	TRBD1	NA	CASSQYPGTGSARREQYF	TGTGCCAGCAGTCAATATCCAGGGACAGGGTCTGCCAGACGGGAGCAGTACTTC
TRBV18	TRBJ1-1	17	NA	few	CASSPLGTQPVNTEAFF	TGTGCCAGCTCACCACTCGGCACACAGCCGGTGAACACTGAAGCTTTCTTT
TRBV6-5	TRBJ2-7	15	NA	few	CASSYSSASHYEQYF	TGTGCCAGCAGTTACTCGTCCGCGTCCCACTACGAGCAGTACTTC
TRBV5-1	TRBJ2-7	17	TRBD2	few	CASRPGQGREVSYEQYF	TGCGCCAGCAGGCCTGGCCAGGGGCGGGAGGTCTCCTACGAGCAGTACTTC
TRBV30	TRBJ1-1	13	NA	NA	CAWRRLGRREAFF	TGTGCCTGGAGGAGATTGGGGAGGCGAGAAGCTTTCTTT
TRBV7-8	TRBJ2-5	13	NA	NA	CASTEGVQETQYF	TGTGCCAGCACGGAGGGAGTTCAAGAGACCCAGTACTTC
TRBV21-1	TRBJ2-1	12	NA	NA	CASSPRGTEQFF	TGTGCCAGCAGCCCAAGGGGTACTGAGCAGTTCTTC
TRBV6-1	TRBJ1-6	15	TRBD1	NA	CASSPDRANNSPLHF	TGTGCCAGCAGTCCAGACAGGGCCAATAATTCACCCCTCCACTTT
TRBV6-5	TRBJ2-6	16	NA	NA	CASSYNMGAGANVLTF	TGTGCCAGCAGTTACAACATGGGGGCTGGGGCCAACGTCCTGACTTTC
TRBV3-1	TRBJ2-5	15	TRBD2	few	CASSLGGSGSVTQYF	TGTGCCAGCAGCCTAGGAGGTAGCGGGAGTGTGACCCAGTACTTC
TRBV15	TRBJ2-5	15	NA	NA	CATSKGRGPQETQYF	TGTGCCACCAGCAAAGGCCGAGGCCCACAAGAGACCCAGTACTTC
TRBV5-1	TRBJ2-3	14	TRBD2	few	CASKTSGFTDTQYF	TGCGCCAGCAAGACTAGCGGGTTCACAGATACGCAGTATTTT
TRBV5-1	TRBJ1-5	13	NA	NA	CASSSRPDQPQHF	TGCGCCAGCAGCTCTCGCCCGGACCAGCCCCAGCATTTT
TRBV6-2/TRBV6-3	TRBJ2-2	16	NA	NA	CASVEPGPANTGELFF	TGTGCCAGCGTAGAACCGGGACCTGCGAACACCGGGGAGCTGTTTTTT
TRBV2	TRBJ2-4	15	NA	few	CASSDPIGSGNIQYF	TGTGCCAGCAGTGACCCGATAGGGTCGGGAAACATTCAGTACTTC
TRBV7-6	TRBJ1-3	15	NA	NA	CASSLVPIPGNTIYF	TGTGCCAGCAGCTTAGTTCCAATCCCTGGAAACACCATATATTTT
TRBV18	TRBJ2-7	15	NA	NA	CASSSERKGSYEQYF	TGTGCCAGCTCTTCCGAGCGCAAGGGCTCCTACGAGCAGTACTTC
TRBV6-1	TRBJ2-5	14	NA	few	CASRKGHPKETQYF	TGTGCCAGCAGGAAGGGACACCCGAAGGAGACCCAGTACTTC